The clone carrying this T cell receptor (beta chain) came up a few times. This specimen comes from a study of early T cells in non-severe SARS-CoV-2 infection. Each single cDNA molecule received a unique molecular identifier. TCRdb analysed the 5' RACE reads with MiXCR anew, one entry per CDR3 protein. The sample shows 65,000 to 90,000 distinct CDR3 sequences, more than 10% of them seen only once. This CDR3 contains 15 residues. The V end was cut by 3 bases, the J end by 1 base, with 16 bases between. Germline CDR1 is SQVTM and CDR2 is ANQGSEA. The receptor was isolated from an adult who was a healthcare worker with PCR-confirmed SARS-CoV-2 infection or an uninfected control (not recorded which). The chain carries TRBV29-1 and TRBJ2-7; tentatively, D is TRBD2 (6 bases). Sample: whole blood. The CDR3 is CSVEGPGLGSYEQYF. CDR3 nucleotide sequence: TGCAGCGTTGAGGGGCCGGGACTTGGGTCCTACGAGCAGTACTTC.